This passage covers 20 T cell receptor beta chains from one sample sequenced in a study of T cell repertoires in cytomegalovirus infection. TCRdb passed the reads through MiXCR, listing each CDR3 protein once. This sample yields about 830,000 distinct CDR3 sequences, of which around a third are seen a single time; about an eighth belongs to the top ten. Their antigen targets remain unknown. The starting material was cultured CD8+ T cells from PBMCs, obtained from culture after CMV antigen stimulation. The source of these receptors is a human donor in good health (CMV status not recorded). Some clones in this sample may be carry-over from other donors' samples.

This clonotype was seen many times. V usage is TRBV25-1 and J usage is TRBJ2-3; D gene unclear. Between the trimmed V and J ends, which lost 0 bases and 2 bases, there was a span of 6 bases. CDR3 size: 14 residues. Germline assignment: CDR1 MGHDK and CDR2 SYGVNS. The DNA of the CDR3 is TGTGCCAGCAGTGAATATTCTCTCACAGATACGCAGTATTTT. It yields the protein CASSEYSLTDTQYF.

CDR3 loop: CASSLNGFNEKLFF. CDR3 nucleotides: TGTGCCAGCAGCCTTAACGGGTTTAATGAAAAACTGTTTTTT. The rearrangement links TRBV7-9 to TRBJ1-4; D is ambiguous. Germline V gene sequence: CDR1 SEHNR, CDR2 FQNEAQ (reference sequence). V lost 5 bases and J 4 bases, leaving 11 bases between the germline ends. This CDR3 region has 14 residues.

V is TRBV11-2 and J is TRBJ2-2, with D possibly being TRBD1 (5 bases). V was cut by 3 bases and J by 3 bases, with 8 bases left in between. Germline CDR1 is SGHAT and CDR2 is FQNNGV. CDR3 length: 14 residues. The CDR3: CASSFETDTGELFF. The CDR3 DNA sequence: TGTGCCAGCAGCTTCGAGACAGACACCGGGGAGCTGTTTTTT.

The V call is TRBV11-2, the J call TRBJ2-7; TRBD1 might be the D (6 bases). The germline V gene has CDR1 SGHAT and CDR2 FQNNGV. The germline V and J ends were trimmed by 4 bases and 3 bases, with 13 bases remaining between them. The length of the CDR3 is 14 residues. The CDR3 region is CASSSWTVNYEQYF. The CDR3 region has the DNA TGTGCCAGCAGCTCCTGGACAGTTAACTACGAGCAGTACTTC.

This chain uses TRBV12-3 or TRBV12-4 with TRBJ2-5; 9 positions match TRBD2. The CDR3 sequence is 16 residues long. V was clipped by 2 bases and J by 0 bases; unmatched bases: 4. CDR3: CASSLLASGNQETQYF. CDR3 sequence (DNA): TGTGCCAGCAGTTTATTGGCTAGCGGGAACCAAGAGACCCAGTACTTC.

As for this clonotype: One end of the junction fails to match germline, which may point to a read error. This chain joins TRBV7-6 and TRBJ1-2, with 7 bases matching TRBD1. Per the germline V gene, CDR1 is SGHVS and CDR2 is FNYEAQ. The CDR3 has 16 amino acids. This chain's CDR3 is CASTLQGSAINYGYTF. The CDR3 DNA follows: TGTGCCAGCACCTTACAGGGGTCGGCGATTAACTATGGCTACACCTTC.

V and J are TRBV2 and TRBJ2-5; D not certain. Germline V CDR1 and CDR2: SNHLY, FYNNEI. V lost 3 bases and J lost 4, with 9 bases in between. This CDR3 is 13 amino acids long. The CDR3 region is CASSEAVAETQYF. CDR3 in DNA: TGTGCCAGCAGTGAGGCGGTCGCAGAGACCCAGTACTTC.

The chain is built from TRBV5-4 and TRBJ1-2, with D tentatively TRBD1 (5 bases). V was pared by 2 bases and J by 8 bases, with 22 bases between. Looked up from germline, CDR1 is SGHNT and CDR2 is YYREEE (reference sequence). The CDR3 sequence is 16 residues long. Here the CDR3 DNA reads TGTGCCAGCAGCTTCTCGGACTCAGACAGTCTAGGGGGCTACACCTTC. Translating it yields CASSFSDSDSLGGYTF.

This chain links TRBV9 with TRBJ1-6; 11 nucleotides match TRBD1. CDR3 length equals 14 residues. V shed 5 bases and J 10 bases; nucleotides not matched to a gene: 5. Germline values: CDR1 SGDLS, CDR2 YYNGEE. This CDR3 reads CASRDRGLNSPLHF. The CDR3 DNA is TGTGCCAGCAGGGACAGGGGGCTGAACTCACCCCTCCACTTT.

The J gene is TRBJ1-6, the V gene TRBV18; 7 bases map to TRBD1. The CDR3 sequence is 17 residues long. The V segment lost 5 bases and the J segment 0 bases; nucleotides outside the gene matches: 7. The germline V gene encodes CDR1 KGHSH and CDR2 LQKENI. DNA of the CDR3: TGTGCCAGCTCAGGCGGGACAGCGAGCTCCTATAATTCACCCCTCCACTTT. Its protein is CASSGGTASSYNSPLHF.

V and J are TRBV12-3 or TRBV12-4 and TRBJ2-1; TRBD2 agrees at 9 bases. Trimming cost V 3 bases and J 4 bases; bases outside gene matches: 10. The CDR3 runs 17 residues. This CDR3 reads CASSFFLGGGEYNEQFF. CDR3 coding DNA: TGTGCCAGCAGTTTTTTTCTAGGCGGGGGGGAATACAATGAGCAGTTCTTC.

A note on this clonotype: A read error is possible here, since a much larger clone lies one base away. The V call is TRBV7-2, the J call TRBJ1-2; 12 bases match TRBD1. This CDR3 region has 18 residues. V dropped 1 base and J dropped 3; count of bases not matched to a gene: 9. The germline V gene has CDR1 SGHTA and CDR2 FQGNSA. The CDR3 loop reads CASSLELMGTGGDYGYTF. CDR3 bases: TGTGCCAGCAGCTTAGAATTGATGGGGACAGGGGGCGACTATGGCTACACCTTC.

This clonotype has only a few counts. The chain joins TRBV7-2 to TRBJ2-2, with 8 positions matching TRBD1. CDR3 length equals 13 residues. The germline V gene encodes CDR1 SGHTA and CDR2 FQGNSA. The ends lost 10 bases at V and 8 bases at J; junction bases unmatched: 9. Written as DNA, the CDR3 is TGTGCCACTCCTACAGGGGGAGGAGGGGAGCTGTTTTTT. Protein product: CATPTGGGGELFF.

In this sample, this clonotype turned up a few times. V and J are TRBV4-3 and TRBJ1-1; D gene uncertain. Germline CDR1 is LGHNA and CDR2 is YSLEER. The CDR3 runs 14 residues. Trimming left V 1 base short and J 2 bases short, with 8 bases between. Written as DNA, the CDR3 is TGCGCCAGCAGCCAAGGAGACGTAAACACTGAAGCTTTCTTT. Translation: CASSQGDVNTEAFF.

For this clonotype: The germline gene is not matched at one end of the junction; a read error may be the cause. The V and J genes are TRBV7-9 and TRBJ2-5, with D tentatively TRBD2 (7 bases). In germline, CDR1 is SEHNR, CDR2 FQNEAQ (reference sequence). CDR3 size: 14 residues. The CDR3 bases are TGTGTCAGCAACTTGCGGGGGCCCTCAGAGACCCAGTACTTC. This translates into CVSNLRGPSETQYF.

This clonotype was counted a few times. This chain uses TRBV27 with TRBJ1-1; no definite D call. Germline V gene sequence: CDR1 MNHEY, CDR2 SMNVEV (reference sequence). The CDR3 spans 14 residues. Trimming removed 3 bases at V and 0 bases at J, with 8 bases between. The CDR3 DNA sequence: TGTGCCAGCAGTTTCAGAAGGATGAACACTGAAGCTTTCTTT. Its protein product is CASSFRRMNTEAFF.

This clonotype was counted a few times. The chain joins TRBV7-6 to TRBJ2-5, with 8 bases identical to TRBD1. The CDR3 runs 14 residues. Germline V lookup: CDR1 SGHVS, CDR2 FNYEAQ. The V segment lost 3 bases and the J segment 5 bases; nucleotides outside the gene matches: 5. DNA of the CDR3: TGTGCCAGCAGCTTGCGGACAGGGCTGGAGACCCAGTACTTC. Translating gives CASSLRTGLETQYF.

Details on this clonotype: At one boundary the junction diverges from the germline segment, which might be a read error. The chain links TRBV7-9 to TRBJ2-1; no clear D. Germline V gene sequence: CDR1 SEHNR, CDR2 FQNEAQ (reference sequence). This CDR3 has 10 amino acids. The CDR3 region is CASSQREEFF. The CDR3 region has the DNA TGTGCCAGCAGCCAGCGTGAGGAGTTCTTC. The variable domain in full, completed from reference TRBV7-9 and TRBJ2-1, reads DTGVSQNPRHKITKRGQNVTFRCDPISEHNRLYWYRQTLGQGPEFLTYFQNEAQLEKSRLLSDRFSAERPKGSFSTLEIQRTEQGDSAMYLCASSQREEFFGPGTRLTVL.

This clonotype occurred a few times. The chain couples TRBV4-2 to TRBJ1-2, with D unresolved. In germline, CDR1 is LGHNA, CDR2 YNFKEQ. The CDR3 spans 12 residues. V was clipped by 5 bases and J by 8 bases, with 12 bases between them. In DNA form, the CDR3 reads TGTGCCAGCAGCGAAACAAGGTTCGGCTACACCTTC. This translates into CASSETRFGYTF.

This clonotype came up once. The V call is TRBV2, the J call TRBJ1-2; D gene uncertain. This CDR3 has 15 amino acids. Trimming took 8 bases from V and 0 from J, leaving 16 bases between them. CDR1 and CDR2 from the germline V gene are SNHLY and FYNNEI. In DNA, the CDR3 is TGTGCCAGCCCCAAGATGGGGTTAGCTAACTATGGCTACACCTTC. Amino acid sequence: CASPKMGLANYGYTF. Using reference TRBV2 and TRBJ1-2 for the parts outside the CDR3, the full variable domain is EPEVTQTPSHQVTQMGQEVILRCVPISNHLYFYWYRQILGQKVEFLVSFYNNEISEKSEIFDDQFSVERPDGSNFTLKIRSTKLEDSAMYFCASPKMGLANYGYTFGSGTRLTVV.